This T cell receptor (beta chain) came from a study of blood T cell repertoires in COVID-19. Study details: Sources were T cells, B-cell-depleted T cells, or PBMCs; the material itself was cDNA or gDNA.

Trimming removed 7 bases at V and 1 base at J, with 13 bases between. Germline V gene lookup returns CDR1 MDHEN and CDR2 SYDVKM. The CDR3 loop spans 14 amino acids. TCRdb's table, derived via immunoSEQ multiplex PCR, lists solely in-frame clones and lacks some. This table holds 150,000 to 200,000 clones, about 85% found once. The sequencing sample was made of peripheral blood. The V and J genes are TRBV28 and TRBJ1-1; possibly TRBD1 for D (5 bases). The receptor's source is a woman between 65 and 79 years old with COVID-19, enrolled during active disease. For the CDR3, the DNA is TGTGCCAGCATCATGGGCGGGGCGAACACTGAAGCTTTCTTT. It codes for CASIMGGANTEAFF.